This T cell receptor beta chain was profiled in a study of blood T cell repertoires in COVID-19. Study-wide background: Whether acute or convalescent, the COVID-19 samples came from the United States, Italy and Spain. Sample material is recorded as cDNA or gDNA derived from T cells, B-cell-depleted T cells, or PBMCs.

This clone was recorded once. As handled by the study authors: Using reference gene primer amplification, nucleated cell counts were estimated. The method was immunoSEQ multiplex PCR; TCRdb's version includes in-frame clones alone and lacks a portion of them. V, J and clone size reflect that table, while D and trimming were determined from the DNA. The repertoire has about 210,000 clones, 85% to 90% of them found once; the top ten carry 5.5% to 8%. This CDR3 is built from 14 residues. Germline V gene data show CDR1 as MNHNY and CDR2 as SVGAGI (reference sequence). The TCR originated in a man in his sixties who had recovered from COVID-19. Sequenced: peripheral blood. The chain recombines TRBV6-6 with TRBJ2-1; weak D call: TRBD2 (6 bases). CDR3: CAIRARLDYNEQFF. The CDR3 nucleotides read TGTGCAATCCGGGCGAGACTAGACTACAATGAGCAGTTCTTC.